This T cell receptor beta chain was documented in a study of blood T cell repertoires in COVID-19. Looking at the study overall: The United States, Italy and Spain were the sources of the acute and convalescent COVID-19 samples. PBMCs, B-cell-depleted T cells, or T cells were the source of the cDNA or gDNA that made up the material.

Per the original methods: Reference gene primer amplification gave nucleated cell count estimates. The protocol was immunoSEQ multiplex PCR, while the TCRdb copy is restricted to in-frame clones and leaves out a portion. D and trimming were read from the DNA, whereas the V and J calls and clone size are those reported in that table. This table holds tens of thousands of clones, about nine tenths found once. This CDR3 is 14 amino acids long. Germline V gives CDR1 MDHEN, CDR2 SYDVKM. V was clipped by 3 bases and J by 5 bases; unmatched bases: 5. The source of this sequence is a man in his sixties or seventies with acute or convalescent COVID-19. V is TRBV28 and J is TRBJ1-1; 8 bases are shared with TRBD1. Sequencing was performed on peripheral blood. The CDR3 DNA reads TGTGCCAGCAGTTTCAGGGGGCTTCGGACTGAAGCTTTCTTT. This sequence encodes CASSFRGLRTEAFF.